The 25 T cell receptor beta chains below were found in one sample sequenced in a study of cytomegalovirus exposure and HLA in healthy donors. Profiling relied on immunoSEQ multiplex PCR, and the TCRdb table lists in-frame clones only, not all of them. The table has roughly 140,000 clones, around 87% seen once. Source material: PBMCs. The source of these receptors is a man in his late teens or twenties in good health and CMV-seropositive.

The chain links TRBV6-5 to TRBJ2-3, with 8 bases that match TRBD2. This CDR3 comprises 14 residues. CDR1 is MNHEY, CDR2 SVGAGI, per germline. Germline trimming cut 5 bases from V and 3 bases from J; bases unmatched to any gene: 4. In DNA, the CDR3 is TGTGCCAGCAGTATCCGGGGGGGGACAGATACGCAGTATTTT. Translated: CASSIRGGTDTQYF.

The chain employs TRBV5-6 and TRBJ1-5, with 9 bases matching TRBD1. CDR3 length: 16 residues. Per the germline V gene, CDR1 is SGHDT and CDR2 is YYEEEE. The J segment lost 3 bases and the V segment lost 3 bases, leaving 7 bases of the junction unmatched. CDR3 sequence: CASSSRRDRDNQPQHF. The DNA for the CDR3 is TGTGCCAGCAGCTCGCGCCGGGACAGGGACAATCAGCCCCAGCATTTT.

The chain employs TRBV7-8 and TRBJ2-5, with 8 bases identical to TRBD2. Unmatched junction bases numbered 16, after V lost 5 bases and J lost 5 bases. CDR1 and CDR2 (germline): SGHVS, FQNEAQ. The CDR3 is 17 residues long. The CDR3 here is CASSRSTLAGLGETQYF. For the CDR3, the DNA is TGTGCCAGCAGCCGATCGACCTTAGCGGGGCTGGGGGAGACCCAGTACTTC. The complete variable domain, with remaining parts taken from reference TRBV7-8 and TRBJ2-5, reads GAGVSQSPRYKVAKRGQDVALRCDPISGHVSLFWYQQALGQGPEFLTYFQNEAQLDKSGLPSDRFFAERPEGSVSTLKIQRTQQEDSAVYLCASSRSTLAGLGETQYFGPGTRLLVL.

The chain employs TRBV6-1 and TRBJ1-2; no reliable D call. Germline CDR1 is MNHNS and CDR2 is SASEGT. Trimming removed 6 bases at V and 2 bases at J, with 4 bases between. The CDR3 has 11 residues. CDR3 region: CASSQNYGYTF. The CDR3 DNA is TGTGCCAGCAGCCAAAACTATGGCTACACCTTC.

The CDR3 spells CASSLGLADEETQYF. CDR3 sequence (DNA): TGCGCCAGCAGCTTGGGTCTAGCGGACGAAGAGACCCAGTACTTC. The chain links TRBV5-1 to TRBJ2-5; 7 nucleotides align to TRBD2. The CDR3 totals 15 residues. Per germline, CDR1 SGHRS and CDR2 YFSETQ. V trimming: 0 bases; J trimming: 3 bases; junction bases outside the gene matches: 5. The variable domain in full, with the rest retrieved from reference TRBV5-1 and TRBJ2-5, is KAGVTQTPRYLIKTRGQQVTLSCSPISGHRSVSWYQQTPGQGLQFLFEYFSETQRNKGNFPGRFSGRQFSNSRSEMNVSTLELGDSALYLCASSLGLADEETQYFGPGTRLLVL.

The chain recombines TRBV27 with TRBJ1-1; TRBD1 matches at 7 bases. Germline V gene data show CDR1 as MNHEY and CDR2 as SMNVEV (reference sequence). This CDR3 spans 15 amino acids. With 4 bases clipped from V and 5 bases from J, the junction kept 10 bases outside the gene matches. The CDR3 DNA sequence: TGTGCCAGCAGTTCCCCGGAGGGGGCGCGGACTGAAGCTTTCTTT. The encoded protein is CASSSPEGARTEAFF.

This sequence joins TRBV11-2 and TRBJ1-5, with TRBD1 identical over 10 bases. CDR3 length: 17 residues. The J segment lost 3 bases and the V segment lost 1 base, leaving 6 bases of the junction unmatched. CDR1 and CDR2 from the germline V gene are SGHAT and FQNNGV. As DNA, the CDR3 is TGTGCCAGCAGCTTAGGCCAGGGACAGGGGATCAATCAGCCCCAGCATTTT. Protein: CASSLGQGQGINQPQHF. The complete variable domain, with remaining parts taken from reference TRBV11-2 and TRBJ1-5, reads EAGVAQSPRYKIIEKRQSVAFWCNPISGHATLYWYQQILGQGPKLLIQFQNNGVVDDSQLPKDRFSAERLKGVDSTLKIQPAKLEDSAVYLCASSLGQGQGINQPQHFGDGTRLSIL.

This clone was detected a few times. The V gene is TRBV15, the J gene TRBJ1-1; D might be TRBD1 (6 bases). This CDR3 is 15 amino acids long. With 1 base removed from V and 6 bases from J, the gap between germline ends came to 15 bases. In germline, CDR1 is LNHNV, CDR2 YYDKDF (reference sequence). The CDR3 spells CATSRVPGDQSEAFF. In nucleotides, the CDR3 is TGTGCCACCAGCAGAGTACCAGGGGACCAATCTGAAGCTTTCTTT.

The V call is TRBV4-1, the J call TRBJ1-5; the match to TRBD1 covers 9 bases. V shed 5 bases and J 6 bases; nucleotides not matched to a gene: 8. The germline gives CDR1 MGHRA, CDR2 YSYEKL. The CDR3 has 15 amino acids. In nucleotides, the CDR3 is TGCGCCAGCAGCGGAGTAACAGGGGGCCGTCAGCCCCAGCATTTT. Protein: CASSGVTGGRQPQHF.

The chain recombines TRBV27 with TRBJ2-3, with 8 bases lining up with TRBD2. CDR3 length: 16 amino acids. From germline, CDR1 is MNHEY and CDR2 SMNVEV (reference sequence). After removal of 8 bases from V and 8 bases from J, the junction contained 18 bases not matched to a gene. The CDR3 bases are TGTGCCAGCGCCGCGGAGGCGGGAGGCCCGGAGGGTACGCAGTATTTT. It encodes CASAAEAGGPEGTQYF.

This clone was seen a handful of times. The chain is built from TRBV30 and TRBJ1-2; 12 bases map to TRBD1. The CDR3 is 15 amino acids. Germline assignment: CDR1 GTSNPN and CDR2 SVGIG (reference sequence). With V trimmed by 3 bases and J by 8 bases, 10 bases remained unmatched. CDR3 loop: CAWSGAGQGAQGYTF. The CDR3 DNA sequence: TGTGCCTGGAGCGGAGCGGGACAGGGGGCGCAGGGCTACACCTTC.

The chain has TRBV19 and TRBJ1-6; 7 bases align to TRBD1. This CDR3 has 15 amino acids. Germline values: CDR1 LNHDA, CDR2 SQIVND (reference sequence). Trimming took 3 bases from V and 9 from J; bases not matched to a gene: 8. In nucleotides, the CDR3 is TGTGCCAGTAGTATCCGTACAGGGGAAAGTTCACCCCTCCACTTT. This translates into CASSIRTGESSPLHF.

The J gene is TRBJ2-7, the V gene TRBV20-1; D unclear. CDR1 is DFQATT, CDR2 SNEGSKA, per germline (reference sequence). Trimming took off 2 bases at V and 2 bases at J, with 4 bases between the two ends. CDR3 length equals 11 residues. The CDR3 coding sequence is TGCAGTGCTAGACAAACCTACGAGCAGTACTTC. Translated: CSARQTYEQYF.

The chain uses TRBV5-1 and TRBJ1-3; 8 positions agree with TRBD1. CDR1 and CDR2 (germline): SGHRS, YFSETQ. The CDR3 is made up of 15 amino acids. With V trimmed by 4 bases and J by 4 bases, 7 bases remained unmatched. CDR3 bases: TGCGCCAGCAGCGCCAGCTGGACAGGGGGAAACACCATATATTTT. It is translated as CASSASWTGGNTIYF.

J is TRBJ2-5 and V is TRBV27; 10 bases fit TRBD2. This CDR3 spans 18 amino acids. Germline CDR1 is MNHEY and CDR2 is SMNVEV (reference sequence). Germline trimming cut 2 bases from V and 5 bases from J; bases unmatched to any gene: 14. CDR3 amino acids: CASSLKGGLAGDAETQYF. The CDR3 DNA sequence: TGTGCCAGCAGTTTAAAGGGCGGGCTAGCGGGAGATGCGGAGACCCAGTACTTC.

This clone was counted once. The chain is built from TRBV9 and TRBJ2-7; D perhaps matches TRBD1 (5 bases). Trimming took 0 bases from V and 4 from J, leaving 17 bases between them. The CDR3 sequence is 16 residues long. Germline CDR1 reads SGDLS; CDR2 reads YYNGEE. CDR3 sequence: CASSVELETGPYEQYF. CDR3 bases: TGTGCCAGCAGCGTAGAGCTCGAAACAGGACCGTACGAGCAGTACTTC.

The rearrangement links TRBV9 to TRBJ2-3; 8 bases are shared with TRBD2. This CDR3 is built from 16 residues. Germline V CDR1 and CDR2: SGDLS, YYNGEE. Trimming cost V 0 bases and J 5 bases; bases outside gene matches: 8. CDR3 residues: CASSVAPGGAVDTQYF. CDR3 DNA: TGTGCCAGCAGCGTAGCGCCGGGAGGGGCCGTAGATACGCAGTATTTT.

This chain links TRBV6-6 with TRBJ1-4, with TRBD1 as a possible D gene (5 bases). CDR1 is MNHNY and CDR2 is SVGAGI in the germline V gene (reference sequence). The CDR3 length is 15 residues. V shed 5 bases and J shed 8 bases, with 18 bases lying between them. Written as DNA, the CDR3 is TGTGCCAGCAGTACCCAGGGTACGGTGAGAGAAAAACTGTTTTTT. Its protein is CASSTQGTVREKLFF.

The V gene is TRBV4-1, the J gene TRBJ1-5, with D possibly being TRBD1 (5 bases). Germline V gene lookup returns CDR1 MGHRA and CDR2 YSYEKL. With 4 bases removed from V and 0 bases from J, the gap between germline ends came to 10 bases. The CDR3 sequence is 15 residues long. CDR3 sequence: CASSPGLHSNQPQHF. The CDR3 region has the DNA TGCGCCAGCAGCCCGGGACTTCATAGCAATCAGCCCCAGCATTTT.

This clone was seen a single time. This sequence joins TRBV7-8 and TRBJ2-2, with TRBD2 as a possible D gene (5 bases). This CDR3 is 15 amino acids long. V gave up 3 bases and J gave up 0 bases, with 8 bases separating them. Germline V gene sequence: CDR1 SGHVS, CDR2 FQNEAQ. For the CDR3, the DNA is TGTGCCAGCAGCTTTAGAGGGCCGAACACCGGGGAGCTGTTTTTT. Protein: CASSFRGPNTGELFF.

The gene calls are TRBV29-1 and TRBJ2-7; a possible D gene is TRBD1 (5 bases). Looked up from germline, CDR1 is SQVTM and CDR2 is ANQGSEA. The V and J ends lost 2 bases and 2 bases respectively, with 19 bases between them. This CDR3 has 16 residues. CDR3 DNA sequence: TGCAGCGTTGAATGGGCTGAAAAGGGGCTTACCTACGAGCAGTACTTC. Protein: CSVEWAEKGLTYEQYF.

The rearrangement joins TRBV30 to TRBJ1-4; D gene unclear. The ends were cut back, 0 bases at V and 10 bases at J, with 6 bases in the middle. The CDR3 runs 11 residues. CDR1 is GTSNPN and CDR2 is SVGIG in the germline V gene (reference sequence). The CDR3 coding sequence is TGTGCCTGGAGTGTAGCGGCAAAACTGTTTTTT. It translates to CAWSVAAKLFF.

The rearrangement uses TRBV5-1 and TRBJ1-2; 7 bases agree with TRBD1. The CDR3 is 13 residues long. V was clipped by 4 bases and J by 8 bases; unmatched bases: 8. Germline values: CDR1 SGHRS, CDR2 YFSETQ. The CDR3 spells CASSPFSGQGYTF. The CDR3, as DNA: TGCGCCAGCAGCCCCTTCTCGGGACAGGGCTACACCTTC.

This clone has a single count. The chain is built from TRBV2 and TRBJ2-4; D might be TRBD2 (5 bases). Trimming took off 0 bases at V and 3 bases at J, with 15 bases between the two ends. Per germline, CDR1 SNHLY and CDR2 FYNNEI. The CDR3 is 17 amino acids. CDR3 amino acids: CASSEAQPLGSKNIQYF. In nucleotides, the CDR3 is TGTGCCAGCAGTGAAGCGCAGCCTCTAGGGAGCAAAAACATTCAGTACTTC.

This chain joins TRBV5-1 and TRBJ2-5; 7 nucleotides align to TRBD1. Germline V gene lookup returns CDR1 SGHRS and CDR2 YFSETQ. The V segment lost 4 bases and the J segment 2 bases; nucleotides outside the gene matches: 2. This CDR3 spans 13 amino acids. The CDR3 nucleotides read TGCGCCAGCAGCCGGACAGGACAAGAGACCCAGTACTTC. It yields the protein CASSRTGQETQYF.